This paragraph reports one T cell receptor beta chain. There are 15 residues in the CDR3. After removal of 6 bases from V and 0 bases from J, the junction contained 7 bases not matched to a gene. Germline V gene sequence: CDR1 SQVTM, CDR2 ANQGSEA. After constant-region reverse-primer amplification, full-length variable regions underwent semi-nested PCR with Nested Universal Primer A. TCRdb itself ran the 5' RACE reads through MiXCR, one entry per CDR3 protein. The sample lists around 30,000 distinct CDR3 sequences, approximately 25% occurring once. Sequenced sample: naive CD4+ T cells sorted from a lymph node. This sample's subset: naive CD4+ T cells, CD4+CD45RA+CD25-. This TCR came from a female donor with breast cancer. The chain employs TRBV29-1 and TRBJ1-4; 7 nucleotides line up with TRBD1. CDR3 protein: CSVQGGAATNEKLFF. CDR3 nucleotide sequence: TGCAGCGTACAAGGGGGCGCAGCAACTAATGAAAAACTGTTTTTT.